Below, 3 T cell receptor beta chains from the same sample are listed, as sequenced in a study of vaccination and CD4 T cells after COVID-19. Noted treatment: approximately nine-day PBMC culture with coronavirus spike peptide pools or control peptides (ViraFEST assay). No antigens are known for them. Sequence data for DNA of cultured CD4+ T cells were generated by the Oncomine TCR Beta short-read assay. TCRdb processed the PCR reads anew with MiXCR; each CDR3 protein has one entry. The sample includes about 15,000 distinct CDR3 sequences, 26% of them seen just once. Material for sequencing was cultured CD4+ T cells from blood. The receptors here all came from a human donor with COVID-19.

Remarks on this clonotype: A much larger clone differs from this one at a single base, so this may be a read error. The CDR3 loop is CATSWGAGQGAEALF. CDR3 DNA sequence: TGTGCCACCAGCTGGGGGGCGGGACAGGGAGCTGAAGCTCTCTTT. The chain joins TRBV15 to TRBJ1-1, with TRBD1 matching 9 bases. Germline V gene lookup returns CDR1 LNHNV and CDR2 YYDKDF (reference sequence). There are 15 residues in the CDR3.

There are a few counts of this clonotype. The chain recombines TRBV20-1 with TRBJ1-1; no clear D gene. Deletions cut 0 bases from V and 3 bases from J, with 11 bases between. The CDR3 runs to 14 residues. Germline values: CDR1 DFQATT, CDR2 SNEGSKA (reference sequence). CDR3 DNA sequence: TGCAGTGCTAGAGACTTCCGGAGACACACTGAAGCTTTCTTT. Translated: CSARDFRRHTEAFF.

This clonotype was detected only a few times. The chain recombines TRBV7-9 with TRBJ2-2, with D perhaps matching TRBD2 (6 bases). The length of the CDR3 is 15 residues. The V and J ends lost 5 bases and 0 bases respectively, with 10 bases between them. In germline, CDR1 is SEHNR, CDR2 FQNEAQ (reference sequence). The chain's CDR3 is CASSPAGTNTGELFF. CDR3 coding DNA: TGTGCCAGCAGCCCGGCGGGAACGAACACCGGGGAGCTGTTTTTT.